This T cell receptor (beta chain) is drawn from a study of CD4 T cells in relation to SARS-CoV-2 and coronaviruses. At the level of the study: Controls used an HIV-1 Nef peptide pool or no peptide. Whole-study findings and limits: Pre-pandemic and post-infection samples never came from the same donor.

Here immunoSEQ multiplex PCR was the method, and the copy in TCRdb shows in-frame clones only, minus some. The sample shows about 21,000 clones, 74% of them seen only once. The unexposed donors gave CD4+ T cells in about 2010-2018, prior to COVID-19. Isolation of CD4+ T cells took place after about 9 days in culture. Cells permitting, SARS-CoV-2 S/N and four cold-coronavirus spikes were tested on unexposed-donor CD4+ T cells. Germline CDR1 SGHRS, CDR2 YFSETQ. This CDR3 is built from 14 residues. The germline V and J ends were trimmed by 3 bases and 1 base, with 8 bases remaining between them. A word on this clone: The antigen remains undetermined.

This TCR was sampled from a human donor in good health. The V gene is TRBV5-1, the J gene TRBJ2-1; tentatively, D is TRBD2 (5 bases). The sample taken for sequencing was CD4+ T cells from PBMCs, cultured in vitro. This CDR3 reads CASSSDSSYNEQFF. CDR3 in DNA: TGCGCCAGCAGCTCGGACTCTTCCTACAATGAGCAGTTCTTC.